A single sample gave rise to the 4 T cell receptor beta chains below, sequenced in a study of blood T cell repertoires in COVID-19. Profiled with immunoSEQ multiplex PCR; TCRdb holds only in-frame clones, not every one. The repertoire has about 45,000 clones, more than 90% of them found once; the top ten carry 4.5% to 7%. The source material was peripheral blood. Receptors originate from a human donor in a cohort sampled during active COVID-19.

By share of the sample, this clone is medium-sized. The rearrangement joins TRBV19 to TRBJ2-1; D is perhaps TRBD2 (5 bases). CDR1 and CDR2 from the germline V gene are LNHDA and SQIVND (reference sequence). The CDR3 is 16 amino acids. The V gene lost 5 bases and the J gene lost 5 bases, with 19 bases spanning the gap. The CDR3 protein is CASSLEVNLYHNEQFF. The CDR3, as DNA: TGTGCCAGTAGTCTGGAGGTCAACTTATATCACAATGAGCAGTTCTTC.

The V gene is TRBV5-1, the J gene TRBJ2-7; D is uncertain. CDR3 length equals 13 residues. Looked up from germline, CDR1 is SGHRS and CDR2 is YFSETQ. The V and J ends lost 1 base and 1 base respectively, with 6 bases between them. The CDR3 region is CASSLWASYEQYF. The CDR3 coding sequence is TGCGCCAGCAGCTTGTGGGCTTCCTACGAGCAGTACTTC.

This chain's CDR3 is CASRYRDRGRFSGANVLTF. In DNA form, the CDR3 reads TGTGCCAGCAGATACCGTGACAGGGGCCGTTTCTCTGGGGCCAACGTCCTGACTTTC. The V gene is TRBV6-2 or TRBV6-3, the J gene TRBJ2-6; TRBD1 agrees at 8 bases. Looked up from germline, CDR1 is MNHEY and CDR2 is SVGEGT. Trimming cost V 6 bases and J 0 bases; bases outside gene matches: 13. The CDR3 is 19 amino acids.

In its sample, this clone was seen once. The rearrangement joins TRBV2 to TRBJ2-1; 13 nucleotides agree with TRBD2. The CDR3 consists of 14 residues. V gave up 6 bases and J gave up 8 bases; unmatched junction bases: 4. Germline lookup yields CDR1 SNHLY and CDR2 FYNNEI. As DNA, the CDR3 is TGTGCCAGCAGCGGACTAGCGGGAGTCGATGAGCAGTTCTTC. Encoded protein: CASSGLAGVDEQFF. Variable domain in full (rest from reference TRBV2 and TRBJ2-1): EPEVTQTPSHQVTQMGQEVILRCVPISNHLYFYWYRQILGQKVEFLVSFYNNEISEKSEIFDDQFSVERPDGSNFTLKIRSTKLEDSAMYFCASSGLAGVDEQFFGPGTRLTVL.